The text below deals with one T cell receptor (beta chain). Antigen unknown. Within the sample, other DNA sequences also encode this same CDR3. The data originate from a study of a mutant IDH1 vaccine in newly diagnosed glioma. As for the study in general: Every participant had undergone radiotherapy, temozolomide, or both before, and most underwent both.

Time point in this sample: baseline, week 1 (first vaccination visit). Documented treatment: pre-vaccination baseline after standard-of-care therapy. Deletions cut 2 bases from V and 2 bases from J, with 6 bases between. This CDR3 has 13 amino acids. The germline CDR1 and CDR2 sequences are SGHVS and FNYEAQ. Repertoires were generated with immunoSEQ multiplex PCR, while TCRdb's copy carries only in-frame clones and drops some. The sample records 85,000 to 100,000 clones, 83% being singletons. Study observations and caveats: A vaccine-induced immune response developed in roughly 93% of the patients.

The chain has TRBV7-6 and TRBJ1-1; D might be TRBD1 (5 bases). The source material was PBMCs, sampled from a glioma patient treated with radiotherapy, temozolomide or both. The receptor was isolated from a woman aged 50 to 60 with glioma. DNA of the CDR3: TGTGCCAGCAGCTTACAGGGAAACACTGAAGCTTTCTTT. Protein product: CASSLQGNTEAFF.